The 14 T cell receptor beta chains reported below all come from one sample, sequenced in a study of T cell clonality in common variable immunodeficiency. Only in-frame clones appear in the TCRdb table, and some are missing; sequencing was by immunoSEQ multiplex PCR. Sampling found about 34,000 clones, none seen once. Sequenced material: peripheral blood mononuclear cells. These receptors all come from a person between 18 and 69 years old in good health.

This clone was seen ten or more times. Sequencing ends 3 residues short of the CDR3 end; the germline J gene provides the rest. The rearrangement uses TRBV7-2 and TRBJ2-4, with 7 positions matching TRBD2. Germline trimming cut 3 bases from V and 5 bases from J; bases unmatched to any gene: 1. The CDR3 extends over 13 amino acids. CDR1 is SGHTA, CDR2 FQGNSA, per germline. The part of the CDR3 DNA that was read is TGTGCCAGCAGCTTCCGGGGGGAAAACATT. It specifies CASSFRGENI. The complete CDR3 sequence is CASSFRGENIQYF.

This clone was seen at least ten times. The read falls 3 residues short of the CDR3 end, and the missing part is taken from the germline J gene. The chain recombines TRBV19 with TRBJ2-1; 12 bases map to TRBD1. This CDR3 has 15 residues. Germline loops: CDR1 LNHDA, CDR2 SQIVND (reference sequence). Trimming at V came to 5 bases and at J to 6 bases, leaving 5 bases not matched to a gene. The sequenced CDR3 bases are TGTGCCAGTAGTGGGACAGGGGGCTGGGGCAATGAG. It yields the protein CASSGTGGWGNE. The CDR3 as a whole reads CASSGTGGWGNEQFF.

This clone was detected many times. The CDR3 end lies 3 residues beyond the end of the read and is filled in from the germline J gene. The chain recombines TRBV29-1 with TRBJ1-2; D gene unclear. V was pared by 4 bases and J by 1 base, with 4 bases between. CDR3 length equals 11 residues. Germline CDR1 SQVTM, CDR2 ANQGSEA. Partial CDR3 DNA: TGCAGCGTTGTCAGTAACTATGGC. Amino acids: CSVVSNYG. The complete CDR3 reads CSVVSNYGYTF.

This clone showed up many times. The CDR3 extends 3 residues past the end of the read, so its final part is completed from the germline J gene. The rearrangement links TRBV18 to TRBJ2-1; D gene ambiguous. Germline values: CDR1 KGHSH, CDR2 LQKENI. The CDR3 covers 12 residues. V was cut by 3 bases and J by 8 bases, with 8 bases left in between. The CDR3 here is CASSPWSDEQFF. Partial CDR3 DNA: TGTGCCAGCTCACCTTGGTCGGATGAG.

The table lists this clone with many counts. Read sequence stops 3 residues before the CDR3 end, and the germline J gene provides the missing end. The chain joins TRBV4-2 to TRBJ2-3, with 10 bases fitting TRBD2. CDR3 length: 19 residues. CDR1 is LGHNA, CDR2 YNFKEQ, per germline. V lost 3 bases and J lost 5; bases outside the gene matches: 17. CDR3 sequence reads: CASSQIASGGLQVGDTQYF. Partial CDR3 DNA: TGTGCCAGCAGCCAGATCGCTAGCGGGGGCCTCCAGGTTGGAGATACG.

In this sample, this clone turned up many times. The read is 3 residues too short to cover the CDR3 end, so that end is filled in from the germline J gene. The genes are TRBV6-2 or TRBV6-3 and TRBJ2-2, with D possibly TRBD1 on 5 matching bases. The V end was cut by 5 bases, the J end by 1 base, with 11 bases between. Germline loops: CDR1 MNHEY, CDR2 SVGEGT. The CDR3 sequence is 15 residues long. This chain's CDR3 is CASSLRTGNTGELFF. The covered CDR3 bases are TGTGCCAGCAGTCTACGTACAGGGAACACCGGGGAG.

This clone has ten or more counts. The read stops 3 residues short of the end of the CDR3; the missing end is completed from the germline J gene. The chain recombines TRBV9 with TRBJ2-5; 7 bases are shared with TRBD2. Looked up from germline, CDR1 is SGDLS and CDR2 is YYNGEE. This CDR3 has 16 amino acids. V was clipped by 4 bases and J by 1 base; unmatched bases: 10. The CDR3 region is CASSIREGRGQETQYF. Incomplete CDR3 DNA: TGTGCCAGCAGCATCAGGGAGGGGCGAGGCCAAGAGACC.

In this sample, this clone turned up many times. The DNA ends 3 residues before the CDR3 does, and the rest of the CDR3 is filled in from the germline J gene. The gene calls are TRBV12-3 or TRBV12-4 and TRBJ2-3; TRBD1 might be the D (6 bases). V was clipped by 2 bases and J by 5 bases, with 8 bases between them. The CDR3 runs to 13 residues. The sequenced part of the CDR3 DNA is TGTGCCAGCAGTTTATCCAGGGGAGATACG. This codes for CASSLSRGDT. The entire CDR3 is CASSLSRGDTQYF.

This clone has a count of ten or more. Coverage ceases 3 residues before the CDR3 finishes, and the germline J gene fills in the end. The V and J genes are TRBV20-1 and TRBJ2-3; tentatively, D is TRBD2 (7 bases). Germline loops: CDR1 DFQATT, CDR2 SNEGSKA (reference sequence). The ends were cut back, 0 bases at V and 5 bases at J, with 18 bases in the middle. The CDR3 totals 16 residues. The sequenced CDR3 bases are TGCAGTGCTAGAGATCGGAGGGGGGGCCGGATAGATACG. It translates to CSARDRRGGRIDT. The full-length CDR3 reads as CSARDRRGGRIDTQYF.

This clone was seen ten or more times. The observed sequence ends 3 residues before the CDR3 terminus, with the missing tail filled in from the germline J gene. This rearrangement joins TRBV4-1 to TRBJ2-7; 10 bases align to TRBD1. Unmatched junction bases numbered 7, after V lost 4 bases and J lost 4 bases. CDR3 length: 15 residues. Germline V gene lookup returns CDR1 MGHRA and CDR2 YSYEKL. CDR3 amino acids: CASSPRDRGSYEQYF. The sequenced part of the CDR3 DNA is TGCGCCAGCAGCCCCCGGGACAGGGGTTCGTACGAG.

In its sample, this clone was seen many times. The CDR3 here is CASSPDGGGDTQYF. The sequenced part of the CDR3 DNA is TGTGCCAGCAGCCCGGACGGCGGGGGAGATACG. The chain has TRBV13 and TRBJ2-3, with 7 positions matching TRBD2. The read is 3 residues too short to cover the CDR3 end, so that end is filled in from the germline J gene. V gave up 5 bases and J gave up 5 bases; unmatched junction bases: 7. The CDR3 runs to 14 residues. Germline lookup yields CDR1 PRHDT and CDR2 FYEKMQ (reference sequence).

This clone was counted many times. The CDR3 is CASSENRGRAFF. Incomplete CDR3 DNA: TGTGCCAGCAGTGAAAACAGGGGAAGA. This chain joins TRBV6-1 and TRBJ1-1; TRBD1 aligns across 7 bases. The CDR3 end lies 3 residues beyond the end of the read and is filled in from the germline J gene. The CDR3 runs to 12 residues. Germline CDR1 is MNHNS and CDR2 is SASEGT.

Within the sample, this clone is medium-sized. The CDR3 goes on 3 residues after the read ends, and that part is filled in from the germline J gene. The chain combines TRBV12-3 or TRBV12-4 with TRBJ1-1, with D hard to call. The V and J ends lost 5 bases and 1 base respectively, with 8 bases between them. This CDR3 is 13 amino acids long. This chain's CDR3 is CASSQTWNTEAFF. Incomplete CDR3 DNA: TGTGCCAGCAGTCAAACATGGAACACTGAA.

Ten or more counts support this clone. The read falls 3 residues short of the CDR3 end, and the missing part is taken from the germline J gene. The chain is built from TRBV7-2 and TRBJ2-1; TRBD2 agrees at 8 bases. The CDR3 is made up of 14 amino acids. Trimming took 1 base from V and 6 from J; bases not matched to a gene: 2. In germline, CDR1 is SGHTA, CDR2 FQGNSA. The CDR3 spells CASSLVGTSNEQFF. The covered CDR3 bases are TGTGCCAGCAGCTTAGTCGGGACTAGCAATGAG.